A selection of T cell receptor beta chains follows, all from one sample in a study of glioma-infiltrating T cells. TCRdb re-derived calls from the multiplex PCR reads in MiXCR, one entry per CDR3 protein. The table lists about 20,000 distinct CDR3 sequences, just under 25% of them singletons. Source material: glioma tissue, nonneoplastic brain tissue, or PBMCs (not recorded which). Receptor source: a human donor with low-grade glioma or glioblastoma, undergoing nonglioma brain surgery, or in good health (not recorded which). Both conserved end residues are trimmed from each CDR3.

v_call	j_call	cdr3_aa
TRBV27	TRBJ2-6	ASSLTQGGDLANVLT
TRBV20-1	TRBJ1-1	SARDLWAGGIGNTEAF
TRBV12-3/TRBV12-4	TRBJ1-2	ASSLLRRHGYT
TRBV29-1	TRBJ2-2	SVGDAGELF
TRBV7-2	TRBJ2-3	ASSSYSGTDTQY
TRBV6-6	TRBJ1-4	ASSYFFKTGEKLF
TRBV28	TRBJ2-3	ASSLGNSDTQY
TRBV6-1	TRBJ1-5	ASSQNNQPQH
TRBV12-3/TRBV12-4	TRBJ2-3	ASSYETGVQDTQY
TRBV7-2	TRBJ1-1	ASSWRGAEAF
TRBV28	TRBJ2-3	ASSPPRGLADTQY
TRBV20-1	TRBJ2-3	STADRGTYTYTQY
TRBV6-6	TRBJ2-5	ASSYSPSAGEETQY
TRBV7-6	TRBJ1-5	ASSLSRADNQPQH
TRBV3-1	TRBJ2-1	ASSQDMGGSYNEQF
TRBV14	TRBJ2-7	ASSQDRVGTYEQY
TRBV29-1	TRBJ1-5	SVDGHQPQH
TRBV20-1	TRBJ2-3	SARDLKGVGTQY
TRBV20-1	TRBJ1-1	SARQGTLQTEAF
TRBV3-1	TRBJ1-5	ASSHGDTGNQPQH
TRBV19	TRBJ2-3	ATTRGAGADTQY
TRBV11-2	TRBJ2-7	ASSEDRSYEQY
TRBV20-1	TRBJ1-5	SARRLTGLGQPQH
TRBV7-3	TRBJ2-5	ASSLNTGETQY
TRBV7-9	TRBJ1-4	ASSLGDRGNEKLF
TRBV27	TRBJ1-1	ASSPTPTGGKAF
TRBV5-4	TRBJ2-1	TSSLGYTTANEQF
TRBV12-3/TRBV12-4	TRBJ2-1	ASYLGHSGGAGGNEQF
TRBV7-9	TRBJ2-6	ASSRDNSGANVLT
TRBV3-1	TRBJ2-2	GSSLRTGELF
TRBV6-2/TRBV6-3	TRBJ2-7	ASSYMHEQY
TRBV6-1	TRBJ1-1	ASSLRDRGWEAF
TRBV5-1	TRBJ1-3	ASSTSGTANTIY
TRBV27	TRBJ1-1	AALGPTGTEAF
TRBV7-9	TRBJ2-5	ASSRGGPQETQY
TRBV6-1	TRBJ2-3	ASLSRQKSTDTQY
TRBV29-1	TRBJ2-7	SVRQSSYEQY
TRBV7-8	TRBJ2-7	ASSPGSYEQY
TRBV7-2	TRBJ1-1	ASSGGHFNTEAF
TRBV6-1	TRBJ2-7	ASTILGTGAGEQY
TRBV6-1	TRBJ1-2	ASSGRQGLNYGYA
TRBV20-1	TRBJ2-7	SARRDTDYEQY
TRBV12-3/TRBV12-4	TRBJ2-1	ASSRLAGGGNEQF
TRBV7-2	TRBJ1-6	ASSKGGTPNSPLH
TRBV4-1	TRBJ2-7	ASSQGETGSSYEQY
TRBV6-2/TRBV6-3	TRBJ2-7	ASMIWTGGYEQY
TRBV5-5	TRBJ2-7	ASSSLGTILYEQY
TRBV15	TRBJ2-7	ATSRQTGEQY
TRBV19	TRBJ1-1	ASSQVNTEAF
TRBV20-1	TRBJ2-1	SEAGGWDGEQF
TRBV4-2	TRBJ2-1	ASTDRWDNEQF
TRBV10-3	TRBJ2-3	ATQRDTSTDTQY
TRBV7-9	TRBJ1-2	ASSFGQDYGYT
TRBV6-6	TRBJ2-5	ASSYSTGRETQY
TRBV11-3	TRBJ1-1	ASSLGLYEAAF
TRBV28	TRBJ1-2	ASSLGFTGGYT
TRBV3-1	TRBJ2-1	ASSQAGAGGAYNEQF
TRBV19	TRBJ2-1	ASSPNSPSNEQF
TRBV5-1	TRBJ1-6	ASSFYPGQNNSPLH